This passage covers 11 T cell receptor beta chains from one sample sequenced in a study of blood T cell repertoires in COVID-19. Clones were read by immunoSEQ multiplex PCR, and TCRdb kept only the in-frame ones, dropping some. The sample carries fewer than 250,000 clones, 83% recorded once. The specimen sequenced was PBMCs or T cells enriched from blood (not recorded which). The origin of the receptors is a woman between 40 and 50 years old who had been exposed to COVID-19.

This clone appeared once. The V call is TRBV5-1, the J call TRBJ1-5; 7 bases line up with TRBD1. CDR1 is SGHRS and CDR2 is YFSETQ in the germline V gene. There are 15 residues in the CDR3. V was clipped by 4 bases and J by 7 bases; unmatched bases: 11. CDR3 region: CASSPGWQGDQPQHF. The DNA for the CDR3 is TGCGCCAGCAGCCCGGGGTGGCAGGGGGACCAGCCCCAGCATTTT.

This clone was counted a few times. V gene TRBV5-3 combines with J gene TRBJ2-1; perhaps TRBD2 as D (5 bases). TRBV5-3 is an open reading frame, and its role is uncertain. Trimming took off 4 bases at V and 8 bases at J, with 16 bases between the two ends. This CDR3 is 14 amino acids long. CDR3 protein: CARSRAGMGYEQFF. The CDR3 bases are TGTGCCAGAAGCAGGGCCGGGATGGGCTATGAGCAGTTCTTC.

This sequence joins TRBV7-3 and TRBJ1-1, with 7 bases lining up with TRBD1. J lost 5 bases, V lost 4 bases, and 7 bases had no gene match. The CDR3 runs to 14 residues. Per the germline V gene, CDR1 is SGHTA and CDR2 is FQGTGA. In nucleotides, the CDR3 is TGTGCCAGCAGCTCGAAACACAGGGGAACTGAAGCTTTCTTT. Amino acids: CASSSKHRGTEAFF.

This clone was seen more than once but under ten times. The chain links TRBV4-3 to TRBJ1-6, with 9 bases that match TRBD1. The ends lost 5 bases at V and 0 bases at J; junction bases unmatched: 5. CDR1 and CDR2 (germline): LGHNA, YSLEER. The CDR3 totals 17 residues. In DNA, the CDR3 is TGCGCCAGCAGCAAAGGACAGGGGAGCTCCTATAATTCACCCCTCCACTTT. Encoded protein: CASSKGQGSSYNSPLHF.

The chain combines TRBV29-1 with TRBJ2-3; the D gene is possibly TRBD2 (6 bases). Germline loops: CDR1 SQVTM, CDR2 ANQGSEA. Deletions cut 6 bases from V and 7 bases from J, with 29 bases between. The CDR3 loop spans 17 amino acids. The CDR3: CSVGLFVSGAEQNTQYF. The CDR3, as DNA: TGCAGCGTCGGACTATTTGTCAGTGGGGCCGAGCAGAATACGCAGTATTTT.

V gene TRBV5-5 combines with J gene TRBJ1-5; D gene ambiguous. Trimming shortened V by 1 base and J by 5 bases, and 13 bases separated the two germline ends. This CDR3 comprises 15 residues. Germline V gene lookup returns CDR1 SGHKS and CDR2 YYEKEE (reference sequence). CDR3 sequence (DNA): TGTGCCAGCAGCTTGAGAGGGTTATCGGATCAGCCCCAGCATTTT. It encodes CASSLRGLSDQPQHF.

The chain has TRBV10-3 and TRBJ1-1; 10 bases are shared with TRBD1. CDR1 is ENHRY and CDR2 is SYGVKD in the germline V gene. V was pared by 4 bases and J by 11 bases, with 7 bases of the junction left unmatched. The CDR3 length is 13 residues. CDR3 sequence: CAISGGQGIEAFF. The CDR3 coding sequence is TGTGCCATCAGTGGGGGACAGGGGATTGAGGCTTTCTTT.

The V gene is TRBV28, the J gene TRBJ1-2; D is unclear. Germline-derived CDR1 and CDR2 are MDHEN and SYDVKM. This CDR3 spans 13 amino acids. The V end lost 8 bases, the J end lost 2 bases, and 12 bases lay between the germline ends. CDR3 sequence (DNA): TGTGCCAGCCAAACTGCGGAAAACTATGGCTACACCTTC. Its translation is CASQTAENYGYTF.

The gene calls are TRBV6-2 or TRBV6-3 and TRBJ1-5; no clear D. This CDR3 region has 16 residues. The germline CDR1 and CDR2 sequences are MNHEY and SVGEGT. V was pared by 2 bases and J by 2 bases, with 13 bases between. The CDR3 nucleotides read TGTGCCAGCAGTTACCTTGCCATCACGGGCAATCAGCCCCAGCATTTT. It codes for CASSYLAITGNQPQHF.

This sequence joins TRBV30 and TRBJ2-3, with 10 bases aligning to TRBD2. Trimming at V came to 3 bases and at J to 6 bases, leaving 9 bases not matched to a gene. Germline V CDR1 and CDR2: GTSNPN, SVGIG (reference sequence). This CDR3 spans 15 amino acids. This CDR3 is CAWRPLAGESDTQYF. The CDR3 bases are TGTGCCTGGAGACCTCTAGCGGGGGAATCGGATACGCAGTATTTT.

This rearrangement joins TRBV4-3 to TRBJ1-2, with TRBD1 matching 7 bases. After removal of 1 base from V and 4 bases from J, the junction contained 6 bases not matched to a gene. The CDR3 runs to 15 residues. The germline V gene has CDR1 LGHNA and CDR2 YSLEER. CDR3 residues: CASSQGQGMIYGYTF. The CDR3 DNA sequence: TGCGCCAGCAGCCAAGGACAGGGTATGATCTATGGCTACACCTTC.